Presented here are 3 T cell receptor beta chains from one specimen sequenced in a study of T cell repertoires in cytomegalovirus infection. TCRdb re-derived calls from the reads in MiXCR, one entry per CDR3 protein. Among tens of thousands of distinct CDR3 sequences listed, about 3.8% were seen once. The specimen was PBMCs. These receptors originate from a human donor in good health (CMV status not recorded). Some clones in this sample may be carry-over from other donors' samples.

This clonotype occurred many times. The CDR3 region is CAINPGLSPPHEQYF. CDR3 nucleotide sequence: TGTGCCATCAATCCGGGACTATCTCCACCCCACGAGCAGTACTTC. The J gene is TRBJ2-7, the V gene TRBV10-3, with 7 nucleotides matching TRBD2. J gave up 5 bases and V 7 bases, and 14 bases lay outside the gene matches. The CDR3 runs 15 residues. The germline V gene encodes CDR1 ENHRY and CDR2 SYGVKD.

In its sample, this clonotype was seen many times. This chain links TRBV6-5 with TRBJ1-1; D unclear. The CDR3 contains 14 residues. Germline values: CDR1 MNHEY, CDR2 SVGAGI. V lost 7 bases to trimming and J lost 0 bases, with 12 bases between them. The CDR3 region is CASKRMSVNTEAFF. The CDR3 region has the DNA TGTGCCAGCAAAAGAATGTCTGTGAACACTGAAGCTTTCTTT.

The sample holds many counts of this clonotype. This chain's CDR3 is CASSVDPASYEQYF. In DNA, the CDR3 is TGTGCCAGCAGCGTAGACCCAGCTTCCTACGAGCAGTACTTC. The chain carries TRBV9 and TRBJ2-7; D ambiguous. This CDR3 region has 14 residues. Per germline, CDR1 SGDLS and CDR2 YYNGEE. Trimming removed 0 bases at V and 1 base at J, with 8 bases between.